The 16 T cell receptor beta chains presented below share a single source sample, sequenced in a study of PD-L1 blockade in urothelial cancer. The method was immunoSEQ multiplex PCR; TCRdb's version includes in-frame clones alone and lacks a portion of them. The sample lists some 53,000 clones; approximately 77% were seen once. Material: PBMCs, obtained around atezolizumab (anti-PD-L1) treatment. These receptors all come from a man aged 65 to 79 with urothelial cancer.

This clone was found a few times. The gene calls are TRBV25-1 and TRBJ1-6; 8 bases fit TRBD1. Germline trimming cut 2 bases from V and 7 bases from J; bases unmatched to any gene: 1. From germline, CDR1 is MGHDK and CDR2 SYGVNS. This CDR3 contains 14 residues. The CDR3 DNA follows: TGTGCCAGCAGTGAAGGGGACAGGAATTCACCCCTCCACTTT. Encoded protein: CASSEGDRNSPLHF.

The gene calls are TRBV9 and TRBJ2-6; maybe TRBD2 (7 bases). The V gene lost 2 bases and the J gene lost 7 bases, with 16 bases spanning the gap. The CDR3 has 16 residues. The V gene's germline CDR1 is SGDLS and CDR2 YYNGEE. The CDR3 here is CASSVQEGGRANVLTF. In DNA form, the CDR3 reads TGTGCCAGCAGCGTCCAAGAGGGGGGGCGCGCCAACGTCCTGACTTTC.

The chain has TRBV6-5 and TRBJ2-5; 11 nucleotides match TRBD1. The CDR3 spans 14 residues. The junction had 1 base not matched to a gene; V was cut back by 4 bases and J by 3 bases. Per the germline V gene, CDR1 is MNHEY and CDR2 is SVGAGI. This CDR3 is CASSLGQGEETQYF. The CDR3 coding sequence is TGTGCCAGCAGTTTGGGACAGGGGGAAGAGACCCAGTACTTC.

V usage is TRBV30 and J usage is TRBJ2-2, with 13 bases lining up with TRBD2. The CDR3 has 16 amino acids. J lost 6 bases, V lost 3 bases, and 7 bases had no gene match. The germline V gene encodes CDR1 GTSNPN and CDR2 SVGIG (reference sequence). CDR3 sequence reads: CAWRVLAGGHAGELFF. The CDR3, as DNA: TGTGCCTGGAGGGTACTAGCGGGGGGGCATGCCGGGGAGCTGTTTTTT. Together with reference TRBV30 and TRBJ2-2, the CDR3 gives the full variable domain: SQTIHQWPATLVQPVGSPLSLECTVEGTSNPNLYWYRQAAGRGLQLLFYSVGIGQISSEVPQNLSASRPQDRQFILSSKKLLLSDSGFYLCAWRVLAGGHAGELFFGEGSRLTVL.

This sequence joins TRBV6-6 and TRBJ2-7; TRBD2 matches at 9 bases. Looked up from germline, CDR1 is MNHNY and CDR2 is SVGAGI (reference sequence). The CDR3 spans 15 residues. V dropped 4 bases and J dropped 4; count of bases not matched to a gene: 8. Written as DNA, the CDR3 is TGTGCCAGCAGTTCGTTAGCGGGAGATGGGTACGAGCAGTACTTC. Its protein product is CASSSLAGDGYEQYF.

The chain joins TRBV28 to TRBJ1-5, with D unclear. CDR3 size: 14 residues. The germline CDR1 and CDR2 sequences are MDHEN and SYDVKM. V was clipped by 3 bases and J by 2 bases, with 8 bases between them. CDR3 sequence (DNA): TGTGCCAGCAGTTTTCCAGGCCGCAATCAGCCCCAGCATTTT. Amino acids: CASSFPGRNQPQHF.

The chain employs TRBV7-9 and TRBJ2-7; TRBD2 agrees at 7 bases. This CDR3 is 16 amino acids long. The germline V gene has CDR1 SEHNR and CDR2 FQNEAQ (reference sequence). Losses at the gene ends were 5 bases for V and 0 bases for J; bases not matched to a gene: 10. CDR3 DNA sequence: TGTGCCAGCAGCCATGCCGCTAGCGGTAGCTCCTACGAGCAGTACTTC. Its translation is CASSHAASGSSYEQYF. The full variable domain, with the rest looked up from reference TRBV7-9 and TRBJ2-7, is DTGVSQNPRHKITKRGQNVTFRCDPISEHNRLYWYRQTLGQGPEFLTYFQNEAQLEKSRLLSDRFSAERPKGSFSTLEIQRTEQGDSAMYLCASSHAASGSSYEQYFGPGTRLTVT.

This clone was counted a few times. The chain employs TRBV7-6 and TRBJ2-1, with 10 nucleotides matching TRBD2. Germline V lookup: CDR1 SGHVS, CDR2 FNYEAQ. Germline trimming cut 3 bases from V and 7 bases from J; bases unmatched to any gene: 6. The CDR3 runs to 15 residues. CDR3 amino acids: CASSLGSGRGNEQFF. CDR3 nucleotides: TGTGCCAGCAGCTTGGGGAGCGGGAGGGGGAATGAGCAGTTCTTC.

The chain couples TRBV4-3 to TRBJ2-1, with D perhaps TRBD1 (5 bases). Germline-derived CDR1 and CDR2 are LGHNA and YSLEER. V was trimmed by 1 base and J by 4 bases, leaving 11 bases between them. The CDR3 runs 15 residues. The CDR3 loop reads CASSQGQGGYNEQFF. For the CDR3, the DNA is TGCGCCAGCAGCCAAGGGCAGGGTGGGTACAATGAGCAGTTCTTC.

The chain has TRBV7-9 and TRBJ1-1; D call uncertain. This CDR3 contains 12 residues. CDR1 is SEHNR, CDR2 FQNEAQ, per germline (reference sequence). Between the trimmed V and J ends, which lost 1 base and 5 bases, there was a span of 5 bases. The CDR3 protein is CASSLERTEAFF. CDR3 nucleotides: TGTGCCAGCAGCTTAGAACGGACTGAAGCTTTCTTT.

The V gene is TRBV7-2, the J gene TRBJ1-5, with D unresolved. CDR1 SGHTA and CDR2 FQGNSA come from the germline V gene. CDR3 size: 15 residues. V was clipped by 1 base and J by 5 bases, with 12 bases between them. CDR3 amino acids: CASSLGFQSHQPQHF. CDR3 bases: TGTGCCAGCAGCTTAGGTTTCCAGTCACATCAGCCCCAGCATTTT.

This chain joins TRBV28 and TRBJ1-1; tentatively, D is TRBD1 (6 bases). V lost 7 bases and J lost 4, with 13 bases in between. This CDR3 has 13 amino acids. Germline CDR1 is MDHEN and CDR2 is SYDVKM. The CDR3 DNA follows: TGTGCCAGCAAGACAGGTTCGACCACTGAAGCTTTCTTT. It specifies CASKTGSTTEAFF. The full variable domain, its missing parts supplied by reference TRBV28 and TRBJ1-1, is DVKVTQSSRYLVKRTGEKVFLECVQDMDHENMFWYRQDPGLGLRLIYFSYDVKMKEKGDIPEGYSVSREKKERFSLILESASTNQTSMYLCASKTGSTTEAFFGQGTRLTVV.

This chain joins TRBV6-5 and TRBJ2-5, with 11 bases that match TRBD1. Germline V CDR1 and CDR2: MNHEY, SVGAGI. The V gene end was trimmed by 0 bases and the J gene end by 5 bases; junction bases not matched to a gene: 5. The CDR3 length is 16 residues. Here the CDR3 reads CASSYSRTGGGETQYF. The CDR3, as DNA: TGTGCCAGCAGTTACTCTCGGACAGGGGGCGGGGAGACCCAGTACTTC.

The CDR3 protein is CASRGGRDNEKLFF. In DNA, the CDR3 is TGCGCCAGCCGGGGTGGCAGAGATAATGAAAAACTGTTTTTT. The chain couples TRBV5-1 to TRBJ1-4, with D unresolved. The CDR3 loop spans 14 amino acids. Germline V CDR1 and CDR2: SGHRS, YFSETQ. The V end lost 7 bases, the J end lost 4 bases, and 14 bases lay between the germline ends.

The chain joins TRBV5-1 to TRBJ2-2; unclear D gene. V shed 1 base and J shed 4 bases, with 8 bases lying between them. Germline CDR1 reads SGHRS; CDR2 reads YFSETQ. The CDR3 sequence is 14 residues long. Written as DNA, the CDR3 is TGCGCCAGCAGCTTGTCCCGGTCCACCGGGGAGCTGTTTTTT. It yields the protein CASSLSRSTGELFF.

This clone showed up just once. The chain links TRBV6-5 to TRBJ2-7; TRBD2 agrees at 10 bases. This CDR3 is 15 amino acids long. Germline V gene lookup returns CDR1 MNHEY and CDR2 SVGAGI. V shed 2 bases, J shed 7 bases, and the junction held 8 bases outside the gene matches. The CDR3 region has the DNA TGTGCCAGCAGTTACGGGCTAGCGGGAGCAAGGGAGCAGTACTTC. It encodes CASSYGLAGAREQYF.